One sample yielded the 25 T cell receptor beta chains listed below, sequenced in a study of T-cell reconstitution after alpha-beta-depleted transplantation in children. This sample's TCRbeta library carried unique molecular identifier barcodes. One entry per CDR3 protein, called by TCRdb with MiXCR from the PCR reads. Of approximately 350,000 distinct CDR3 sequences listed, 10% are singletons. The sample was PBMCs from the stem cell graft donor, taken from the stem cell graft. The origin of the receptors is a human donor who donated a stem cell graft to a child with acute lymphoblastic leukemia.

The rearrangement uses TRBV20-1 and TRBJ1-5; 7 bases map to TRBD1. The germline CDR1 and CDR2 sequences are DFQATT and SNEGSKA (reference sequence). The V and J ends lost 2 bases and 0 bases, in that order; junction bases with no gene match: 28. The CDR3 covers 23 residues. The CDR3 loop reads CSARFAREKQTGAGDFSNQPQHF. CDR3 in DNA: TGCAGTGCTAGATTTGCCCGAGAGAAGCAAACAGGGGCCGGAGATTTTAGCAATCAGCCCCAGCATTTT.

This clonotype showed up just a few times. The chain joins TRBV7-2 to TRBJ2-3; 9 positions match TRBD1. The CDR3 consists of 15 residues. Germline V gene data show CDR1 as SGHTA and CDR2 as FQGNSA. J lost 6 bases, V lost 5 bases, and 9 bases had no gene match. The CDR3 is CASSPRTGAVDTQYF. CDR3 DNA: TGTGCCAGCAGCCCCAGGACAGGGGCGGTGGATACGCAGTATTTT.

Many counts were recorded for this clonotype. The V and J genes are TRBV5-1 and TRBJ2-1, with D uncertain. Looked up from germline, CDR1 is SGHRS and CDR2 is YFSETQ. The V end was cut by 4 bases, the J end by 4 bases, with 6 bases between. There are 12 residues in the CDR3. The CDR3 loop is CASSDIYNEQFF. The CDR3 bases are TGCGCCAGCAGCGATATATACAATGAGCAGTTCTTC.

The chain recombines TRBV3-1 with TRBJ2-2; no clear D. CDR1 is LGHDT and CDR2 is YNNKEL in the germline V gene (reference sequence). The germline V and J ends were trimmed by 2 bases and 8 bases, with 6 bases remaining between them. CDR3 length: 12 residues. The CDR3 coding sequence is TGTGCCAGCAGCCAACCATGGGGGGAGCTGTTTTTT. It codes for CASSQPWGELFF. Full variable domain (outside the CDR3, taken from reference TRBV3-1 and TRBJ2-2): DTAVSQTPKYLVTQMGNDKSIKCEQNLGHDTMYWYKQDSKKFLKIMFSYNNKELIINETVPNRFSPKSPDKAHLNLHINSLELGDSAVYFCASSQPWGELFFGEGSRLTVL.

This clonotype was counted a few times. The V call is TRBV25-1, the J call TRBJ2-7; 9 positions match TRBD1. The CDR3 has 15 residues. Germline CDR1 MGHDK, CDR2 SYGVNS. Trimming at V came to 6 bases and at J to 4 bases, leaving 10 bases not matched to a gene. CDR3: CASSEPGQGTYEQYF. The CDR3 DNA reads TGTGCCAGCAGCGAACCGGGACAGGGAACTTACGAGCAGTACTTC.

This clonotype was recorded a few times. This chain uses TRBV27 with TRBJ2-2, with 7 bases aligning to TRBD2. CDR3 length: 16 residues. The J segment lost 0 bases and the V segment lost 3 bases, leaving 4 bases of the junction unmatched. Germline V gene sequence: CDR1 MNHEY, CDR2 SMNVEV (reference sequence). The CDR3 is CASSFASGTNTGELFF. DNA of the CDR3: TGTGCCAGCAGTTTTGCTAGCGGTACGAACACCGGGGAGCTGTTTTTT.

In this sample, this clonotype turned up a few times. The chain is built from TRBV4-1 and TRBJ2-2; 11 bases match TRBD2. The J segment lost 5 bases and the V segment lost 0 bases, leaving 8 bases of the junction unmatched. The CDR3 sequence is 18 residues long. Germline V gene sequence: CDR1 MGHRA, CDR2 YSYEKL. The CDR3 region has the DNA TGCGCCAGCAGCCAAGATGGTGCTAGCGGGAGGTTAACCGGGGAGCTGTTTTTT. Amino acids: CASSQDGASGRLTGELFF.

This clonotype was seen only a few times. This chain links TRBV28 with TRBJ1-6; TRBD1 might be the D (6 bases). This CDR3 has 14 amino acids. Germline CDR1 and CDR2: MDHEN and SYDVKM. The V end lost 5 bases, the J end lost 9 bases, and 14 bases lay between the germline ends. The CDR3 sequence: CASSPGGLTSPLHF. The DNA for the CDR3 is TGTGCCAGCAGTCCCGGGGGCTTGACTTCACCCCTCCACTTT.

DNA for the CDR3: TGTGCCAGCAGCTCTCTAGTGGACTGGGGGGTGGCGCAGTATTTT. Translating it yields CASSSLVDWGVAQYF. This rearrangement joins TRBV27 to TRBJ2-3, with D possibly TRBD2 on 6 matching bases. The germline gives CDR1 MNHEY, CDR2 SMNVEV (reference sequence). The CDR3 has 15 residues. V gave up 6 bases and J gave up 10 bases, with 23 bases separating them.

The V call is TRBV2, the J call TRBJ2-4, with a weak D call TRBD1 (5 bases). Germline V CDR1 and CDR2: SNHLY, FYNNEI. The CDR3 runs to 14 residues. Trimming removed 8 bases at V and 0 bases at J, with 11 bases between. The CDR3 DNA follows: TGTGCCAGCGGCAAGACAGTAGCCAAAAACATTCAGTACTTC. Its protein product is CASGKTVAKNIQYF.

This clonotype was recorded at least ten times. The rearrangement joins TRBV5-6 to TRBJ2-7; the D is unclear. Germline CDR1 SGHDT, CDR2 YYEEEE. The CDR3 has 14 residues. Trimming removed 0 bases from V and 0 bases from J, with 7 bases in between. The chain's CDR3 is CASSLDPSSYEQYF. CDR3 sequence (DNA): TGTGCCAGCAGCTTGGATCCTAGCTCCTACGAGCAGTACTTC.

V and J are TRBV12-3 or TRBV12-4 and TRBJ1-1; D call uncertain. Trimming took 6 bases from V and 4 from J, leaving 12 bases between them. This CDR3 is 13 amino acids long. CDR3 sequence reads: CASSIRQPTEAFF. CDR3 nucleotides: TGTGCCAGCAGCATCCGCCAGCCCACTGAAGCTTTCTTT.

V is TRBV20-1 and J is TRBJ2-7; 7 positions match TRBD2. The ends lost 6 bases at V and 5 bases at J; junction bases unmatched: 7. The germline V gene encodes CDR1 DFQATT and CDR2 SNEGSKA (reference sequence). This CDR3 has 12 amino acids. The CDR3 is CSARLGLHEQYF. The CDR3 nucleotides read TGCAGTGCCCGGCTGGGACTACACGAGCAGTACTTC.

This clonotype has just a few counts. The CDR3 loop is CASSWSGREDETQYF. DNA for the CDR3: TGCGCCAGCAGCTGGAGTGGCAGGGAAGACGAGACCCAGTACTTC. The gene calls are TRBV5-1 and TRBJ2-5, with D perhaps matching TRBD1 (5 bases). Germline V lookup: CDR1 SGHRS, CDR2 YFSETQ. This CDR3 region has 15 residues. The V end was cut by 3 bases, the J end by 5 bases, with 17 bases between. The full variable domain, with the rest looked up from reference TRBV5-1 and TRBJ2-5, is KAGVTQTPRYLIKTRGQQVTLSCSPISGHRSVSWYQQTPGQGLQFLFEYFSETQRNKGNFPGRFSGRQFSNSRSEMNVSTLELGDSALYLCASSWSGREDETQYFGPGTRLLVL.

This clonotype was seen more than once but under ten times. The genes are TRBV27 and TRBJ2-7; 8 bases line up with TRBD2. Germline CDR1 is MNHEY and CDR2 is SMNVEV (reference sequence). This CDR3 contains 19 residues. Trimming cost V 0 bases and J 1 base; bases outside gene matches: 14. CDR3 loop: CASSLSLAGGILGSYEQYF. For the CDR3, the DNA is TGTGCCAGCAGTTTATCGTTGGCGGGAGGAATTCTAGGTTCCTACGAGCAGTACTTC.

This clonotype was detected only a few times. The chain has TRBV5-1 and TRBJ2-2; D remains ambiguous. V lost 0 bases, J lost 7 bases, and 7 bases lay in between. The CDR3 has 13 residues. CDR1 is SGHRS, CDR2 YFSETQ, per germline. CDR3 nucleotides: TGCGCCAGCAGCTTGGCGGGTATCGGGGAGCTGTTTTTT. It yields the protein CASSLAGIGELFF.

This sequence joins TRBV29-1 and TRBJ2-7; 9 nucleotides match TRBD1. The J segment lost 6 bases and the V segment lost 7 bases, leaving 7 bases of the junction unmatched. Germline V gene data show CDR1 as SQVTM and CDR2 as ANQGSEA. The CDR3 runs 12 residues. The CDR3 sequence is CSARGQGGEQYF. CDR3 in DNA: TGCAGCGCCCGGGGACAGGGCGGCGAGCAGTACTTC.

For the CDR3, the DNA is TGTGCCTGGAGTGTTAGGTTGGGACGGGGGCCGGGGAATGAGCAGTTCTTC. This gives the protein CAWSVRLGRGPGNEQFF. The genes are TRBV30 and TRBJ2-1, with D perhaps matching TRBD1 or TRBD2 (6 bases each). Trimming cost V 0 bases and J 7 bases, with 22 bases left between them. Germline V CDR1 and CDR2: GTSNPN, SVGIG (reference sequence). The CDR3 is 17 residues long.

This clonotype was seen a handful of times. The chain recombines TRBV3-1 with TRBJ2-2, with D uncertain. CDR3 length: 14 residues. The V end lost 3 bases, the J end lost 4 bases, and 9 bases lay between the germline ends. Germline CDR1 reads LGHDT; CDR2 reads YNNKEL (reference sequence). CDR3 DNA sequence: TGTGCCAGCAGCCATTCTTACGGCACCGGGGAGCTGTTTTTT. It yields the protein CASSHSYGTGELFF.

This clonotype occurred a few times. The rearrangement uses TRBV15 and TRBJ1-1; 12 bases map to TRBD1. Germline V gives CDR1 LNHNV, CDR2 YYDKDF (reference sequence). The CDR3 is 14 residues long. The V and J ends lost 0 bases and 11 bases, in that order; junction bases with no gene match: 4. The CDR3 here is CATSRERDRGPAFF. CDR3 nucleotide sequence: TGTGCCACCAGCAGAGAAAGGGACAGGGGGCCGGCTTTCTTT.

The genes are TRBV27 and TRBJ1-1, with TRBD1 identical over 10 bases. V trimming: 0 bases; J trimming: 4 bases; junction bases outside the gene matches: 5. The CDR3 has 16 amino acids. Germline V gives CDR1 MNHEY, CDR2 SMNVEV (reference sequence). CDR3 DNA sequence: TGTGCCAGCAGTTTATCCCCGGGACAGGGGACCACTGAAGCTTTCTTT. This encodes CASSLSPGQGTTEAFF.

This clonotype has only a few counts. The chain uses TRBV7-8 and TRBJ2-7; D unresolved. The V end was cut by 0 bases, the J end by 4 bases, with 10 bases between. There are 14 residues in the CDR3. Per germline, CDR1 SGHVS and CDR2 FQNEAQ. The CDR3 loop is CASSLAAGRYEQYF. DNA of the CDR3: TGTGCCAGCAGCTTAGCAGCAGGACGTTACGAGCAGTACTTC.

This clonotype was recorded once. The chain's CDR3 is CASSQLAGGLYNEQFF. CDR3 nucleotide sequence: TGCGCCAGCAGCCAATTAGCGGGAGGGCTCTACAATGAGCAGTTCTTC. The chain is built from TRBV4-3 and TRBJ2-1; 11 bases align to TRBD2. V gave up 2 bases and J gave up 3 bases; unmatched junction bases: 3. The CDR3 contains 16 residues. Germline assignment: CDR1 LGHNA and CDR2 YSLEER.

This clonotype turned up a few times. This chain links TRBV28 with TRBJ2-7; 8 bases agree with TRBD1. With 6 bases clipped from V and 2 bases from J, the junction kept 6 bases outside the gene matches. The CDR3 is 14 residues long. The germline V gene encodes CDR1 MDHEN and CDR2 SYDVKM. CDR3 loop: CASRPGQVTYEQYF. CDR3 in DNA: TGTGCCAGCAGACCGGGACAGGTGACCTACGAGCAGTACTTC.

In DNA form, the CDR3 reads TGCGCCAGCAGCCAAGATGTAAGGGTCGGCAATCAGCCCCAGCATTTT. Translated: CASSQDVRVGNQPQHF. The chain has TRBV4-1 and TRBJ1-5; D uncertain. Germline V lookup: CDR1 MGHRA, CDR2 YSYEKL. With 0 bases removed from V and 2 bases from J, the gap between germline ends came to 11 bases. This CDR3 comprises 16 residues.